This T cell receptor beta chain is drawn from a study of regulatory T cells in long-lasting Graves disease. Study results and limitations: Only a small sample size was used, which may have cut accuracy.

As to this clonotype: Its antigen is as yet unknown.

Both iRepertoire HTBI primers and Arm-PCR of CDR3 regions were used to build the TCR beta libraries. TCRdb recomputed calls from the multiplex PCR reads with MiXCR, one row per CDR3 protein. The table shows hundreds of thousands of distinct CDR3 sequences, with 15% to 20% occurring only once. The time point is: newly diagnosed GD, antithyroid drugs for less than 3 months. PBMC-extracted RNA yielded the TCR library. As a group, patients came from one endocrinology department in Xi'an, China. The CDR3 covers 13 residues. Germline loops: CDR1 SEHNR, CDR2 FQNEAQ (reference sequence). Deletions cut 8 bases from V and 4 bases from J, with 14 bases between. This sample also belongs to another study, concerning T cells in Graves' hyperthyroidism and ophthalmopathy.

The sequencing used peripheral blood mononuclear cells (PBMCs), collected at new diagnosis, from a patient treated with antithyroid drugs. This TCR came from a young man with Graves disease. The chain recombines TRBV7-9 with TRBJ1-1; tentative D call: TRBD1 (6 bases). The CDR3 is CASGEGGGTEAFF. The CDR3 coding sequence is TGTGCCAGCGGGGAAGGAGGGGGCACTGAAGCTTTCTTT.